This is a list of T cell receptor beta chains from one sample in a study of cytomegalovirus exposure and HLA in healthy donors. Measured with immunoSEQ multiplex PCR; TCRdb has only the in-frame clones, and not every one. The data show 75,000 to 90,000 clones, around 66% seen once. Sequencing was done on a sample of PBMCs. These receptors all come from a middle-aged woman in good health and CMV-seropositive. CDR3s include the opening cysteine and the closing phenylalanine or tryptophan. A D gene is named only where the DNA matches it firmly. The listing skips clone size in some rows; elsewhere it reads once, few, many or a size class.

TRBV28,NA,TRBD1,TRBJ2-1,CASSPQGFNEQFF,TGTGCCAGCAGTCCACAGGGGTTCAATGAGCAGTTCTTC
TRBV27,once,NA,TRBJ1-1,CASRPFQGANTEAFF,TGTGCCAGCAGACCCTTCCAGGGTGCGAACACTGAAGCTTTCTTT
TRBV5-1,NA,NA,TRBJ1-3,CASSLAGVGNTIYF,TGCGCCAGCAGCTTGGCCGGTGTCGGAAACACCATATATTTT
TRBV27,NA,TRBD2,TRBJ2-7,CASSLGLAGRKYF,TGTGCCAGCAGTTTGGGACTAGCGGGGAGGAAGTACTTC
TRBV5-1,NA,NA,TRBJ1-1,CASSAGLPNTEAFF,TGCGCCAGCAGCGCGGGACTACCGAACACTGAAGCTTTCTTT
TRBV4-3,NA,NA,TRBJ1-2,CASSQVTGSYGYTF,TGCGCCAGCAGCCAAGTTACAGGGTCCTATGGCTACACCTTC
TRBV5-4,NA,TRBD1,TRBJ1-2,CASSPGGQGVANYGYTF,TGTGCCAGCAGCCCTGGGGGACAGGGTGTGGCTAACTATGGCTACACCTTC
TRBV13,NA,NA,TRBJ2-3,CASSLGLTESTDTQYF,TGTGCCAGCAGCTTAGGGCTGACAGAGAGCACAGATACGCAGTATTTT
TRBV5-1,NA,TRBD2,TRBJ2-1,CASSVRGTSGGSSYREQFF,TGCGCCAGCAGTGTAAGGGGGACTAGCGGGGGGTCCTCATACAGGGAGCAGTTCTTC
TRBV19,NA,TRBD1,TRBJ2-7,CASSISTGDSYEQYF,TGTGCCAGTAGTATATCGACAGGGGACTCCTACGAGCAGTACTTC
TRBV7-9,few,NA,TRBJ1-1,CASSAQGNTEAFF,TGTGCCAGCAGCGCACAGGGGAACACTGAAGCTTTCTTT
TRBV27,NA,TRBD2,TRBJ2-1,CASSLRWTGTSAIDEQFF,TGTGCCAGCAGTTTAAGATGGACGGGGACTAGTGCTATCGATGAGCAGTTCTTC
TRBV10-3,NA,NA,TRBJ2-7,CAISDHYEQYF,TGTGCCATCAGTGATCACTACGAGCAGTACTTC
TRBV28,NA,TRBD1,TRBJ2-7,CASSLGGSPGQGGWGQYF,TGTGCCAGCAGTTTGGGTGGGTCTCCGGGACAGGGAGGTTGGGGGCAGTACTTC
TRBV28,NA,NA,TRBJ1-5,CASSFDNVSPQHF,TGTGCCAGCAGTTTCGACAACGTTTCGCCCCAGCATTTT
TRBV7-2,NA,NA,TRBJ2-7,CASSGRQESYEQYF,TGTGCCAGCAGCGGACGACAGGAATCCTACGAGCAGTACTTC
TRBV11-2,NA,TRBD1,TRBJ1-5,CASSLGTGAHRPQHF,TGTGCCAGCAGCTTAGGAACAGGGGCCCATCGGCCCCAGCATTTT
TRBV9,few,NA,TRBJ2-1,CASSVAGSGNEQFF,TGTGCCAGCAGCGTAGCGGGATCGGGGAATGAGCAGTTCTTC
TRBV7-2,NA,NA,TRBJ2-1,CASNYRGTSYNEQFF,TGTGCCAGCAATTATCGCGGGACTTCCTACAATGAGCAGTTCTTC
TRBV7-6,NA,TRBD2,TRBJ2-1,CASSPGVSGSYGEQFF,TGTGCCAGCAGCCCTGGCGTTAGCGGGAGTTATGGTGAGCAGTTCTTC
TRBV5-4,NA,NA,TRBJ2-7,CASSLASSGVSYEQYF,TGTGCCAGCAGCTTGGCCTCGTCGGGAGTCTCCTACGAGCAGTACTTC
TRBV7-2,NA,TRBD2,TRBJ2-5,CASSRTSGPFQETQYF,TGTGCCAGCAGCCGTACTAGCGGACCTTTCCAAGAGACCCAGTACTTC
TRBV28,NA,NA,TRBJ2-2,CASSYSGELFF,TGTGCCAGCAGTTATAGCGGGGAGCTGTTTTTT
TRBV2,NA,TRBD1,TRBJ1-4,CASSRDRGGYEKLFF,TGTGCCAGCTCCCGGGACAGGGGGGGGTATGAAAAACTGTTTTTT
TRBV2,NA,NA,TRBJ2-7,CASSVYGRTYEQYF,TGTGCCAGCAGTGTATACGGGAGAACCTACGAGCAGTACTTC
TRBV19,NA,TRBD1,TRBJ1-1,CASSISGTGSEAFF,TGTGCCAGTAGTATCTCCGGGACAGGGTCTGAAGCTTTCTTT
TRBV7-9,NA,NA,TRBJ2-3,CASSPGPAYF,TGTGCCAGCAGCCCAGGGCCCGCGTATTTT
TRBV7-2,NA,TRBD2,TRBJ2-1,CASSLSLAGGYEQFF,TGTGCCAGCAGCTTATCACTAGCGGGAGGGTATGAGCAGTTCTTC
TRBV20-1,NA,TRBD2,TRBJ2-1,CSAGPSGEQFF,TGCAGTGCGGGGCCTAGCGGAGAGCAGTTCTTC
TRBV27,NA,TRBD1,TRBJ2-5,CASSLAQGAETQYF,TGTGCCAGCAGTTTAGCACAGGGGGCTGAGACCCAGTACTTC
TRBV4-2,NA,TRBD1,TRBJ1-3,CASSQFPTGDGNTIYF,TGTGCCAGCAGCCAATTCCCGACAGGGGACGGAAACACCATATATTTT
TRBV4-3,NA,TRBD1,TRBJ2-2,CASSPFGQGADTGELFF,TGCGCCAGCAGCCCCTTCGGACAGGGGGCCGACACCGGGGAGCTGTTTTTT
TRBV27,NA,NA,TRBJ2-7,CASYKGPIYEQYF,TGTGCCAGCTACAAGGGGCCGATTTACGAGCAGTACTTC
TRBV5-4,NA,NA,TRBJ2-3,CASSSTGVRTDTQYF,TGTGCCAGCAGCTCTACGGGAGTACGGACAGATACGCAGTATTTT
TRBV7-9,NA,TRBD2,TRBJ2-3,CASSLVGVAGGPSTDTQYF,TGTGCCAGCAGCTTAGTAGGAGTAGCGGGAGGCCCTAGCACAGATACGCAGTATTTT